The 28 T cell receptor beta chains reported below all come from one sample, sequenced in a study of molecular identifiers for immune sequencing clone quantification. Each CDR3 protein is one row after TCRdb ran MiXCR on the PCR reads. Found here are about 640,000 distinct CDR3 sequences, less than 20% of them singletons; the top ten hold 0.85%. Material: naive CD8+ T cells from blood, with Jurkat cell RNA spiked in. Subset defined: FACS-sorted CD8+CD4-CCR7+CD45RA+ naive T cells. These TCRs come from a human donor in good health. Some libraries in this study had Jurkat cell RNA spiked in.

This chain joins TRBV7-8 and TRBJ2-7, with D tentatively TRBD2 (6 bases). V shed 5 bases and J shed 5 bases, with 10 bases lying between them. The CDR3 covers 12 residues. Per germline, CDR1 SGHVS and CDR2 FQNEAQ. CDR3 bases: TGTGCCAGCAGCAAAGCGGGCAACGAGCAGTACTTC. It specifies CASSKAGNEQYF.

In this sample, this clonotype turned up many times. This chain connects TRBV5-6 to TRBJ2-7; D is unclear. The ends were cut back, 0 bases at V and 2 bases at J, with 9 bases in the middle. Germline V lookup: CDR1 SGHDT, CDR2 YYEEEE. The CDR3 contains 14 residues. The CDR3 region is CASSLGQRTYEQYF. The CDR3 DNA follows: TGTGCCAGCAGCTTGGGACAAAGAACCTACGAGCAGTACTTC. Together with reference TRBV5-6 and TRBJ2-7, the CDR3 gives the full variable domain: DAGVTQSPTHLIKTRGQQVTLRCSPKSGHDTVSWYQQALGQGPQFIFQYYEEEERQRGNFPDRFSGHQFPNYSSELNVNALLLGDSALYLCASSLGQRTYEQYFGPGTRLTVT.

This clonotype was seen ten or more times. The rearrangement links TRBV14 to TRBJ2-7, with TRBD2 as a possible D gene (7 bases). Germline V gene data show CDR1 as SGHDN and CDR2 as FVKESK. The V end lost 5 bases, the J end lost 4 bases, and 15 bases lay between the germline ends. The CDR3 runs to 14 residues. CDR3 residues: CASSAVRGGYEQYF. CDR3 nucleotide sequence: TGTGCCAGCAGCGCCGTTAGGGGGGGGTACGAGCAGTACTTC.

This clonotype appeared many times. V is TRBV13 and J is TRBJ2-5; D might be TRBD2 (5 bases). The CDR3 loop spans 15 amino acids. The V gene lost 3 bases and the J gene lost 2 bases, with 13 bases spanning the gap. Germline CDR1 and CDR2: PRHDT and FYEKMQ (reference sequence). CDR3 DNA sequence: TGTGCCAGCAGCTTTTTCGACTACCGACAAGAGACCCAGTACTTC. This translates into CASSFFDYRQETQYF. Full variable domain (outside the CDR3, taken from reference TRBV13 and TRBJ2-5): AAGVIQSPRHLIKEKRETATLKCYPIPRHDTVYWYQQGPGQDPQFLISFYEKMQSDKGSIPDRFSAQQFSDYHSELNMSSLELGDSALYFCASSFFDYRQETQYFGPGTRLLVL.

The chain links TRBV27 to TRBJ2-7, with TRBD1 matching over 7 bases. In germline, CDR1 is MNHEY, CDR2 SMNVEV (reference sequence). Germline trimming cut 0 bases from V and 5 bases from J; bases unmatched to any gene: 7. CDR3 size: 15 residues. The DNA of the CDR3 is TGTGCCAGCAGTTTATCACAGGGGCTCTGGAACGAGCAGTACTTC. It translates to CASSLSQGLWNEQYF.

The chain's CDR3 is CASSLQKGVKANTEAFF. The CDR3 region has the DNA TGTGCCAGCAGCCTCCAGAAGGGGGTAAAGGCTAACACTGAAGCTTTCTTT. The chain is built from TRBV12-3 or TRBV12-4 and TRBJ1-1; possibly TRBD1 for D (6 bases). The length of the CDR3 is 17 residues. Trimming left V 6 bases short and J 2 bases short, with 22 bases between.

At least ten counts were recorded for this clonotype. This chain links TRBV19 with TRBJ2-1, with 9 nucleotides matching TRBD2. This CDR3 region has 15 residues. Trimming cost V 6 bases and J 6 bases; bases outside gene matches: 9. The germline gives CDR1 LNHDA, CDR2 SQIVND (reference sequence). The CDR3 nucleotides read TGTGCCAGTAGCCCCCCGGGACTAGCAATCAATGAGCAGTTCTTC. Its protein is CASSPPGLAINEQFF.

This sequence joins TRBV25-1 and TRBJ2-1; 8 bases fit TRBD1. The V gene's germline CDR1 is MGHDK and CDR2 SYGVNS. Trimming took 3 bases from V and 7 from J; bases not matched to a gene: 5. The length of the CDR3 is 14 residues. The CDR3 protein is CASSDWGQENEQFF. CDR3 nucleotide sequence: TGTGCCAGCAGTGATTGGGGACAGGAAAATGAGCAGTTCTTC.

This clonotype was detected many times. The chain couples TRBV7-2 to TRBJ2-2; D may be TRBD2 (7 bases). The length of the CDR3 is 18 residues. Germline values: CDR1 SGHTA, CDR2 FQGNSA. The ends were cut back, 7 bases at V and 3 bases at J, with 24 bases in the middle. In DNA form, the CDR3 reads TGTGCCAGCACCCTCTTCCCGGGGGGCCGTTTCGACACCGGGGAGCTGTTTTTT. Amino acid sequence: CASTLFPGGRFDTGELFF.

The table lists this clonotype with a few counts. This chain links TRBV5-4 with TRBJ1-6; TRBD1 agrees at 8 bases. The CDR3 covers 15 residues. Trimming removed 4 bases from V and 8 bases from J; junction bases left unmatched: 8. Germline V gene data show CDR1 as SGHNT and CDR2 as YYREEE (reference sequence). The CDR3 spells CASSDTGQGDSPLHF. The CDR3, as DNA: TGTGCCAGCAGCGATACTGGACAGGGCGATTCACCCCTCCACTTT. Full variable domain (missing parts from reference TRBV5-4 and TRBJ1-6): ETGVTQSPTHLIKTRGQQVTLRCSSQSGHNTVSWYQQALGQGPQFIFQYYREEENGRGNFPPRFSGLQFPNYSSELNVNALELDDSALYLCASSDTGQGDSPLHFGNGTRLTVT.

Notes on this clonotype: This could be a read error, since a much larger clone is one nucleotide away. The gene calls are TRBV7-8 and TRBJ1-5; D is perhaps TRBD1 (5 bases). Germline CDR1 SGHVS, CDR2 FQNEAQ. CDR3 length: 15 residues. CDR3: CVSSRDGGLNQPQHF. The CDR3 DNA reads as TGTGTCAGCAGCCGGGACGGCGGACTCAATCAGCCCCAGCATTTT.

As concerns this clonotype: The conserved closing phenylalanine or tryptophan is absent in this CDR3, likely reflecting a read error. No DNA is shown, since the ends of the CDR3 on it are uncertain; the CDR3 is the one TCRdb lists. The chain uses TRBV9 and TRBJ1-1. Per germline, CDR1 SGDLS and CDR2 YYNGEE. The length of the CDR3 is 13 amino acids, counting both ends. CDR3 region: CASSVGMNTEASL.

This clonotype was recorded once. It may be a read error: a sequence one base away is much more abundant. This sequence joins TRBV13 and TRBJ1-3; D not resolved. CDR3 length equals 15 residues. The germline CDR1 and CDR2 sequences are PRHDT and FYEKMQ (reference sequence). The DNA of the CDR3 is TGTGTCAGCAGCTCATTGTTTCTCTCTGGAAACACCATATATTTT. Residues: CVSSSLFLSGNTIYF.

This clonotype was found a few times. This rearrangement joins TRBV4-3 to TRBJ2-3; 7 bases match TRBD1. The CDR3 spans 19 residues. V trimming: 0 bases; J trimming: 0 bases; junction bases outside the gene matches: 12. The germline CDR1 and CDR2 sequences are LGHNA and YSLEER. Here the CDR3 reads CASSQDERGPLTSTDTQYF. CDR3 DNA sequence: TGCGCCAGCAGCCAAGATGAGAGGGGGCCTTTGACTAGCACAGATACGCAGTATTTT.

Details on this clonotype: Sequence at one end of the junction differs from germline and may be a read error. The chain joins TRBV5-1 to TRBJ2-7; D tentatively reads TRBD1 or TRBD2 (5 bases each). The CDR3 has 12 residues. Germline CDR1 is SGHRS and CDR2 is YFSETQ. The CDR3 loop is CASSLAGTERYF. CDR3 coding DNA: TGCGCCAGCAGCTTGGCGGGGACCGAGCGGTACTTC.

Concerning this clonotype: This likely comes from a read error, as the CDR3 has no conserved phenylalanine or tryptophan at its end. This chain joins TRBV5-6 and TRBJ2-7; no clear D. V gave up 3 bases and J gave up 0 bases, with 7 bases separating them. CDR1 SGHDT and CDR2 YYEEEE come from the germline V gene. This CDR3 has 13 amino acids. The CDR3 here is CASSSANSYEQYY. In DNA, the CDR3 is TGTGCCAGCAGCTCTGCAAACTCCTACGAGCAGTACTAC.

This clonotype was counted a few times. The CDR3 coding sequence is TGTGCCAGCAGTTTACAGAAGGCTTTTTATTCACCCCTCCACTTT. Amino acid sequence: CASSLQKAFYSPLHF. This sequence joins TRBV6-2 or TRBV6-3 and TRBJ1-6; D is unclear. V lost 4 bases to trimming and J lost 8 bases, with 15 bases between them. Germline CDR1 and CDR2: MNHEY and SVGEGT. The length of the CDR3 is 15 residues.

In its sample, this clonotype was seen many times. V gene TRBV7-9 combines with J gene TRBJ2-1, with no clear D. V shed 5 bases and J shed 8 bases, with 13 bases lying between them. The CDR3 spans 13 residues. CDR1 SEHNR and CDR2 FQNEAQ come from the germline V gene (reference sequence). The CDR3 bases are TGTGCCAGCAGCCCCCAAGCCCGCGATGAGCAGTTCTTC. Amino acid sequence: CASSPQARDEQFF.

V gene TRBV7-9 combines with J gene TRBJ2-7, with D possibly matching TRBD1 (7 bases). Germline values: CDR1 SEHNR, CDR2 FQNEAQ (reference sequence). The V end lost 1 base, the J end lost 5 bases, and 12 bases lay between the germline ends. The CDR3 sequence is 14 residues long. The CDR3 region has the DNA TGTGCCAGCAGCTTAGATGGAGGGGGCGACGAGCAGTACTTC. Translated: CASSLDGGGDEQYF.

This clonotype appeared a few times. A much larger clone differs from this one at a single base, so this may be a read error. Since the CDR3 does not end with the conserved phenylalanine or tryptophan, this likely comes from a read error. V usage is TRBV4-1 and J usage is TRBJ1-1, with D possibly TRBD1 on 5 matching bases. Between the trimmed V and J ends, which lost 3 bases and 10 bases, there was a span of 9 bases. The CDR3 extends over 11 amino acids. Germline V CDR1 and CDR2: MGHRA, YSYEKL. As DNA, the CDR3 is TGCGCCAGCAGCCAGGGGCTACTAGCTTTCTTA. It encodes CASSQGLLAFL.

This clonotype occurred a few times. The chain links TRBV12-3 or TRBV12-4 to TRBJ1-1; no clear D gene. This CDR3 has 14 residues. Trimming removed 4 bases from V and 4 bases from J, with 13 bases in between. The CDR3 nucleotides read TGTGCCAGCAGTTACTACTCTTTGGGCACTGAAGCTTTCTTT. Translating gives CASSYYSLGTEAFF.

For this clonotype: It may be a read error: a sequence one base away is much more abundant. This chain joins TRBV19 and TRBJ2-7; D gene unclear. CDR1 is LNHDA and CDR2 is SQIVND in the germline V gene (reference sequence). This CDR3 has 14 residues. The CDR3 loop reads CTSSMVVGSYEQYF. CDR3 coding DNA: TGTACCAGTAGTATGGTGGTCGGATCCTACGAGCAGTACTTC.

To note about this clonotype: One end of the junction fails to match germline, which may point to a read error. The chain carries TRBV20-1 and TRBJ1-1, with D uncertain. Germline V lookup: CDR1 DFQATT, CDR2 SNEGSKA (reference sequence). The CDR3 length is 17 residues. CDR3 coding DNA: TGCAGTGCTAGAGTTATACCGGCCCCGACGGTGAACACTGAAGCTCTCTTT. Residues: CSARVIPAPTVNTEALF.

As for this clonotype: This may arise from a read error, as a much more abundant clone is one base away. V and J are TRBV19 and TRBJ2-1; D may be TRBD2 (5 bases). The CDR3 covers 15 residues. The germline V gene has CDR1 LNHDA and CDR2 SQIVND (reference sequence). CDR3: CASSILASSYNEQLF. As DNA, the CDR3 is TGTGCCAGTAGTATCCTAGCAAGCTCCTACAATGAGCAGCTCTTC.

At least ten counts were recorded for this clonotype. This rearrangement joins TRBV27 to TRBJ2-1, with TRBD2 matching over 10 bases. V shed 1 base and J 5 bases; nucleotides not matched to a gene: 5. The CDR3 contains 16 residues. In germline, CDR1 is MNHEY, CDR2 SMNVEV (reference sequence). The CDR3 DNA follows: TGTGCCAGCAGTTTATTCCTAGCGGGGGACGACAATGAGCAGTTCTTC. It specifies CASSLFLAGDDNEQFF.

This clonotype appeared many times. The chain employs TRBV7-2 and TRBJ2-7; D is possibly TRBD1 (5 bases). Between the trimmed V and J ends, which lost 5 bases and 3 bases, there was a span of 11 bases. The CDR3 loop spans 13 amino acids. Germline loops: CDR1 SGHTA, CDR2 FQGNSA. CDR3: CASSLTAYYEQYF. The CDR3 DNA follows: TGTGCCAGCAGCCTGACAGCTTACTACGAGCAGTACTTC.

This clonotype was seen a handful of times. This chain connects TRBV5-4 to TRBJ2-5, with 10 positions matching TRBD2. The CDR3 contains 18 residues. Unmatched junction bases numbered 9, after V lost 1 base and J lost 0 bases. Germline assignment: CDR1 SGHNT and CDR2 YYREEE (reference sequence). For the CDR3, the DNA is TGTGCCAGCAGCTTGCTAGCGGGAGTTCCTCAGTACCAAGAGACCCAGTACTTC. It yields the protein CASSLLAGVPQYQETQYF. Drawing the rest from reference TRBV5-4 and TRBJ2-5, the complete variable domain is ETGVTQSPTHLIKTRGQQVTLRCSSQSGHNTVSWYQQALGQGPQFIFQYYREEENGRGNFPPRFSGLQFPNYSSELNVNALELDDSALYLCASSLLAGVPQYQETQYFGPGTRLLVL.

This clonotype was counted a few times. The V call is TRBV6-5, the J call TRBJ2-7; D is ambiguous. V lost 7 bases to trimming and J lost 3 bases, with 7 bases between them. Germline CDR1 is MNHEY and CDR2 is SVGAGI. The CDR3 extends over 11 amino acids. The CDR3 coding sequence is TGTGCCAGCACCGCCGACTACGAGCAGTACTTC. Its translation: CASTADYEQYF.